This TCR beta chain was observed in a study of cytomegalovirus exposure and HLA in healthy donors. At the level of the study: HLA-typed donors contributed approximately 92 million unique TCRs, which were held in an early data release.

PCR employed 60 Vbeta and 13 Jbeta primers. In the original workflow: Roughly 11 million shared chains were among roughly 81 million unique TCR beta chains counted in a later analysis. Libraries were prepared by immunoSEQ multiplex PCR; TCRdb keeps only in-frame clonotypes and omits some of them. Clone size and the V and J calls come from that table; the DNA yielded D and trimming. The sample includes about 130,000 clones, more than 65% seen only once; the top ten take more than 4%. As concerns this clone: Its antigen is still unknown.

General observations from the study: TCR beta V segments were, for the most part, productive about 90% or about 30% of the time in an earlier analysis. Cytomegalovirus association was assigned to about 150 TCR beta chains.

Germline V gene sequence: CDR1 MNHEY, CDR2 SVGAGI. The CDR3 has 13 residues. Trimming cost V 7 bases and J 5 bases, with 15 bases left between them. The chain uses TRBV6-5 and TRBJ2-7, with D possibly being TRBD2 (6 bases). This receptor was identified in a male donor in good health and CMV-seropositive. The sample taken for sequencing was PBMCs. This chain's CDR3 is CASTYPEGNEQYF. As DNA, the CDR3 is TGTGCCAGCACCTACCCGGAGGGCAACGAGCAGTACTTC.